The 13 T cell receptor beta chains reported below all come from one sample, sequenced in a study of T cells expressing NK-cell markers. Following a re-call of the 5' RACE reads, TCRdb has one entry per CDR3 protein and lacks DNA. Listed are 550,000 to 600,000 distinct CDR3 sequences; approximately 4% falls within the top ten. Material: blood T cells: a sorted CD56 or NKG2C T cell subset, CD4+ or CD8+ T cells, or bulk PBMC T cells (not recorded which). The receptors were gathered from a young man in good health.

The rearrangement links TRBV7-6 to TRBJ2-2; TCRdb gives TRBD2 as the D gene, but with no DNA this cannot be confirmed. Per germline, CDR1 SGHVS and CDR2 FNYEAQ. The CDR3 is made up of 18 amino acids. The CDR3 reads CASSLSFGREGPTGELFF.

The V call is TRBV20-1, the J call TRBJ1-6; the D call from TCRdb, TRBD1, cannot be confirmed without DNA. CDR1 and CDR2 from the germline V gene are DFQATT and SNEGSKA (reference sequence). This CDR3 region has 12 residues. CDR3 sequence: CSAEQGGSPLHF.

J is TRBJ2-3 and V is TRBV20-1; TCRdb's D call of TRBD2 is untestable without DNA. Germline values: CDR1 DFQATT, CDR2 SNEGSKA (reference sequence). The CDR3 has 16 amino acids. The CDR3 sequence: CSASTLAGVGTDTQYF.

This sequence joins TRBV28 and TRBJ2-1; TCRdb proposes TRBD2, but this gene call is untestable without DNA. Per germline, CDR1 MDHEN and CDR2 SYDVKM. This CDR3 is built from 16 residues. CDR3 loop: CASSSPRGRRLNEQFF.

The rearrangement links TRBV7-8 to TRBJ2-7; TCRdb lists TRBD1, though no DNA is available to test this call. This CDR3 contains 14 residues. Germline V CDR1 and CDR2: SGHVS, FQNEAQ. CDR3 in amino acids: CASSLAGQSYEQYF.

J is TRBJ2-7 and V is TRBV20-1; the TCRdb D gene call, TRBD2, has no DNA to confirm it. The V gene's germline CDR1 is DFQATT and CDR2 SNEGSKA (reference sequence). This CDR3 contains 15 residues. CDR3: CSARDREAGVGEQYF.

The CDR3 loop is CASSSGGQEVYTF. The genes are TRBV11-3 and TRBJ1-2; TCRdb gives TRBD1 as the D gene, but with no DNA this cannot be confirmed. The CDR3 covers 13 residues. Germline CDR1 and CDR2: SGHNT and YENEEA. Full variable domain (outside the CDR3, taken from reference TRBV11-3 and TRBJ1-2): EAGVVQSPRYKIIEKKQPVAFWCNPISGHNTLYWYLQNLGQGPELLIRYENEEAVDDSQLPKDRFSAERLKGVDSTLKIQPAELGDSAVYLCASSSGGQEVYTFGSGTRLTVV.

J is TRBJ2-1 and V is TRBV20-1; the TCRdb D gene call, TRBD2, has no DNA to confirm it. The CDR3 contains 17 residues. The germline CDR1 and CDR2 sequences are DFQATT and SNEGSKA (reference sequence). The CDR3 region is CSARDVGATISYNEQFF.

J is TRBJ2-1 and V is TRBV29-1. CDR3 size: 14 residues. Germline V lookup: CDR1 SQVTM, CDR2 ANQGSEA. The CDR3 reads CSVEMRGSYNEQFF.

The rearrangement uses TRBV27 and TRBJ2-2; TCRdb's D call, TRBD2, is unchecked because there is no DNA. Germline CDR1 is MNHEY and CDR2 is SMNVEV (reference sequence). CDR3 length equals 15 residues. CDR3 sequence reads: CASSLSLQNTGELFF.

CDR3 loop: CASSPPVPARDTGELFF. The chain combines TRBV7-9 with TRBJ2-2; TCRdb reports TRBD1, a call that lacks DNA to check it against. This CDR3 spans 17 amino acids. Germline CDR1 SEHNR, CDR2 FQNEAQ (reference sequence).

This chain links TRBV9 with TRBJ2-2; there is no DNA to check the TCRdb D call of TRBD1. The CDR3 totals 11 residues. Per the germline V gene, CDR1 is SGDLS and CDR2 is YYNGEE. The CDR3 loop reads CASSGGRELFF. Combining the CDR3 with reference TRBV9 and TRBJ2-2 gives the whole variable domain DSGVTQTPKHLITATGQRVTLRCSPRSGDLSVYWYQQSLDQGLQFLIQYYNGEERAKGNILERFSAQQFPDLHSELNLSSLELGDSALYFCASSGGRELFFGEGSRLTVL.

The V call is TRBV12-3 or TRBV12-4, the J call TRBJ2-3; TCRdb's D call, TRBD2, is unchecked because there is no DNA. The CDR3 loop spans 12 amino acids. The CDR3 loop is CASSPGLSTQYF.